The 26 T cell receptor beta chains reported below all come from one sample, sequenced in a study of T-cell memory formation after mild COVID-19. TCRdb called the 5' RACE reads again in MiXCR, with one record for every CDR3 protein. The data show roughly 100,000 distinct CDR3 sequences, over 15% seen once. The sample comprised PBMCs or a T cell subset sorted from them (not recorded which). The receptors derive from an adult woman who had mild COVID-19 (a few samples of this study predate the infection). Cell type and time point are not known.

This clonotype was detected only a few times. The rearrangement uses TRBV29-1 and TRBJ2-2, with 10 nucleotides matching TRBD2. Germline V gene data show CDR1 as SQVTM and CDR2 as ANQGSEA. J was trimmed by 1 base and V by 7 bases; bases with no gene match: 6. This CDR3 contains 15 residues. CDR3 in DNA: TGCAGCGGAGATTCTAGCGGGGGGAACACCGGGGAGCTGTTTTTT. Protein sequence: CSGDSSGGNTGELFF.

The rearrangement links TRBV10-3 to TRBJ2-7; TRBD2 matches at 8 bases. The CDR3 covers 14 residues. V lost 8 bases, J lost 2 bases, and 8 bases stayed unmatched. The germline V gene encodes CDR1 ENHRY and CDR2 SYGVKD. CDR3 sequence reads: CAISSGSPTYEQYF. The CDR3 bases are TGTGCCATCTCGAGCGGGAGCCCCACCTACGAGCAGTACTTC.

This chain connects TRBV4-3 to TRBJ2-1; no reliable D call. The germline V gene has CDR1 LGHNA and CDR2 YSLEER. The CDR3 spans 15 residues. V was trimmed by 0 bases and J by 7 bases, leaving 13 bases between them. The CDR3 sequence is CASSQDRPAANEQFF. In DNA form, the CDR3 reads TGCGCCAGCAGCCAAGATCGACCTGCTGCGAATGAGCAGTTCTTC.

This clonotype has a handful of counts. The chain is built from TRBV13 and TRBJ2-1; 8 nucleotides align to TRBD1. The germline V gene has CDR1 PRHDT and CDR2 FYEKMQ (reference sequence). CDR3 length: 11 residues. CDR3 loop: CAQGASNEQFF. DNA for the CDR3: TGTGCGCAGGGGGCAAGCAATGAGCAGTTCTTC.

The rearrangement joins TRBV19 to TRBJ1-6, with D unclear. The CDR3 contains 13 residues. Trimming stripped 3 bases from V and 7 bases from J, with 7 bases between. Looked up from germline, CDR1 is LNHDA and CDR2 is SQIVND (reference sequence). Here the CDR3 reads CASSIPDNSPLHF. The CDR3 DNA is TGTGCCAGTAGTATCCCGGACAATTCACCCCTCCACTTT.

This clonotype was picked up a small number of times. CDR3 DNA sequence: TGTGCCAGCAGTCCTCGGGGACAGGGGGCCCGCGTTAGAGGCACAGATACGCAGTATTTT. Amino acids: CASSPRGQGARVRGTDTQYF. The rearrangement uses TRBV28 and TRBJ2-3; the match to TRBD1 covers 12 bases. V gave up 5 bases and J gave up 1 base; unmatched junction bases: 16. Per germline, CDR1 MDHEN and CDR2 SYDVKM. The CDR3 totals 20 residues.

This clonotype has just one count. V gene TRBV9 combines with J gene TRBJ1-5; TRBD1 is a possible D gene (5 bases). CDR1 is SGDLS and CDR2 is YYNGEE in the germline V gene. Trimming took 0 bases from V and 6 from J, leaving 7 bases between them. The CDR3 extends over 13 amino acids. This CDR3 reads CASSVGGGQPQHF. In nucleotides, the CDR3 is TGTGCCAGCAGCGTAGGTGGGGGTCAGCCCCAGCATTTT.

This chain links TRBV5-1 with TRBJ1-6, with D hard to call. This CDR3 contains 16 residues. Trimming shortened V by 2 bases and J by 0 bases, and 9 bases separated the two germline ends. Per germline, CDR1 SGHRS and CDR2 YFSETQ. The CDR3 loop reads CASSFEGNSYNSPLHF. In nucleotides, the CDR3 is TGCGCCAGCAGCTTTGAGGGAAACTCCTATAATTCACCCCTCCACTTT.

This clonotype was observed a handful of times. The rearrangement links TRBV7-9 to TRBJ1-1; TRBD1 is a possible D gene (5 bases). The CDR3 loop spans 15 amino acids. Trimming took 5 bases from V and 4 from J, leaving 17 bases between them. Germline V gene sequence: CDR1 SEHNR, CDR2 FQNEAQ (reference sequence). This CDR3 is CASSAPGRGTTEAFF. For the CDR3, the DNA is TGTGCCAGCAGCGCACCGGGACGCGGGACCACTGAAGCTTTCTTT.

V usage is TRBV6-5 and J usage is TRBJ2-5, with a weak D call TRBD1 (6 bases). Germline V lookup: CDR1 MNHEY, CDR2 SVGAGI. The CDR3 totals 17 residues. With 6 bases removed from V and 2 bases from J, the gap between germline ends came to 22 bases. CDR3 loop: CASSNSVRTDRQETQYF. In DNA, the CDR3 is TGTGCCAGCAGCAACTCCGTACGGACAGATCGACAAGAGACCCAGTACTTC.

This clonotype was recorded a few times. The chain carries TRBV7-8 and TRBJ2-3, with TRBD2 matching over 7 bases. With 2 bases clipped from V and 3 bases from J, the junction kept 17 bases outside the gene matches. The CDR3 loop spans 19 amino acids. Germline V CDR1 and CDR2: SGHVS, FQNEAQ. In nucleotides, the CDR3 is TGTGCCAGCAGCTTACTGGTACTGGGGGAGGGGTTATTGACAGATACGCAGTATTTT. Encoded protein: CASSLLVLGEGLLTDTQYF.

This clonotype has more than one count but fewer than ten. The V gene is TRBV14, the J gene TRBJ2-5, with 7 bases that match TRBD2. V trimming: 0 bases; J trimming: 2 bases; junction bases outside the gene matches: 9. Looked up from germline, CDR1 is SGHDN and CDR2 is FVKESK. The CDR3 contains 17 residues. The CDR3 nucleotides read TGTGCCAGCAGCCAAGATAGGGGCGGGAGCCCTCAAGAGACCCAGTACTTC. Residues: CASSQDRGGSPQETQYF. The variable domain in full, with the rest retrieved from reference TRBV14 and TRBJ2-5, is EAGVTQFPSHSVIEKGQTVTLRCDPISGHDNLYWYRRVMGKEIKFLLHFVKESKQDESGMPNNRFLAERTGGTYSTLKVQPAELEDSGVYFCASSQDRGGSPQETQYFGPGTRLLVL.

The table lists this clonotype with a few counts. The CDR3 bases are TGTGCCAGCAGCCCCGGGACAGGAGCGAATGAAAAACTGTTTTTT. Translation: CASSPGTGANEKLFF. The rearrangement links TRBV14 to TRBJ1-4; 8 positions match TRBD1. The CDR3 spans 15 residues. V was pared by 4 bases and J by 5 bases, with 6 bases of the junction left unmatched. Germline values: CDR1 SGHDN, CDR2 FVKESK.

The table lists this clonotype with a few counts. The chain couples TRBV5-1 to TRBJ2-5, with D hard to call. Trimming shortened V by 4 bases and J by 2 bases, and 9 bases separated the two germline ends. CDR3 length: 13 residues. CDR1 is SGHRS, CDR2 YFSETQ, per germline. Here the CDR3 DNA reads TGCGCCAGCAGCCCGGACGGGCAAGAGACCCAGTACTTC. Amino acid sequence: CASSPDGQETQYF.

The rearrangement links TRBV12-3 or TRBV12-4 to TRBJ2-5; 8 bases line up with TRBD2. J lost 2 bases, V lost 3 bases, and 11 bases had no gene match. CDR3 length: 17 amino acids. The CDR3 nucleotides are TGTGCCAGCAGTTTTACCGGAGGCGGGGGGAATCAAGAGACCCAGTACTTC. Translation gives CASSFTGGGGNQETQYF.

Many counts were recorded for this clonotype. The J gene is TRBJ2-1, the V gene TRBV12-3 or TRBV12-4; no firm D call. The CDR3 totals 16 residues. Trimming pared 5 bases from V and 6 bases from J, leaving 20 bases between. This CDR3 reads CASSHTDSPHPNEQFF. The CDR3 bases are TGTGCCAGCAGTCATACAGATTCCCCTCACCCCAATGAGCAGTTCTTC.

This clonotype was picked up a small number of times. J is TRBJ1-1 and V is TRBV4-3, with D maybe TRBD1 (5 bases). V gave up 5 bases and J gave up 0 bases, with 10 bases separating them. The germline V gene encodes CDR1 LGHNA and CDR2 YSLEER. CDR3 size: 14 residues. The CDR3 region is CASSGGRVNTEAFF. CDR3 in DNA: TGCGCCAGCAGCGGGGGACGCGTGAACACTGAAGCTTTCTTT.

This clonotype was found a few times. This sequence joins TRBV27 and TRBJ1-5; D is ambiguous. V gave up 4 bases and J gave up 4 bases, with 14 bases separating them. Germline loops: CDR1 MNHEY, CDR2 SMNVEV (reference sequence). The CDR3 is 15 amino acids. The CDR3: CASSSSGRPNQPQHF. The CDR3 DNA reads TGTGCCAGCAGTTCTTCCGGACGGCCAAATCAGCCCCAGCATTTT.

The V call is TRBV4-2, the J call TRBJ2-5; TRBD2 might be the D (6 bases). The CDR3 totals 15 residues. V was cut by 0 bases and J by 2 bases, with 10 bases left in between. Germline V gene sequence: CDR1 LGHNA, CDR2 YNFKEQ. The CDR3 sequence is CASSQEASDQETQYF. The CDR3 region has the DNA TGTGCCAGCAGCCAAGAAGCTAGCGATCAAGAGACCCAGTACTTC.

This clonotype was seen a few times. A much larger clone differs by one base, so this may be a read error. For the CDR3, the DNA is TGCGGTGCTAGAGGAGGAGGGGACACTGAAGCTTTCTTT. Its translation: CGARGGGDTEAFF. The chain links TRBV20-1 to TRBJ1-1; D is perhaps TRBD1 (5 bases). The CDR3 totals 13 residues. Germline V gene lookup returns CDR1 DFQATT and CDR2 SNEGSKA (reference sequence).

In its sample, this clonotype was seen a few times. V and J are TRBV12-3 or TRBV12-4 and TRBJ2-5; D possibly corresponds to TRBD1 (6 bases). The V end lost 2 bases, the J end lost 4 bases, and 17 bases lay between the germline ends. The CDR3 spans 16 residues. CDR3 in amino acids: CASSLFPQGLGETQYF. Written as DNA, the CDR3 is TGTGCCAGCAGTTTATTTCCCCAGGGGCTAGGAGAGACCCAGTACTTC.

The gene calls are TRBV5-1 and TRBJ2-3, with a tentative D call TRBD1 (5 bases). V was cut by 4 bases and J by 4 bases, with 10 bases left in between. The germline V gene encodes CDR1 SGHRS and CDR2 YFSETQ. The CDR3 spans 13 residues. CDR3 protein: CASSLQGADTQYF. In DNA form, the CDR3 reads TGCGCCAGCAGCCTCCAGGGCGCAGATACGCAGTATTTT.

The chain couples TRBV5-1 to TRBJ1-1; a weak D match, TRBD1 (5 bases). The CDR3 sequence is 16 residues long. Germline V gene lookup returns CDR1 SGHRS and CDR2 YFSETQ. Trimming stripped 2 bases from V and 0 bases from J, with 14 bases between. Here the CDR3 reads CASSFTDTGVNTEAFF. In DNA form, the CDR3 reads TGCGCCAGCAGCTTCACCGATACAGGAGTGAACACTGAAGCTTTCTTT.

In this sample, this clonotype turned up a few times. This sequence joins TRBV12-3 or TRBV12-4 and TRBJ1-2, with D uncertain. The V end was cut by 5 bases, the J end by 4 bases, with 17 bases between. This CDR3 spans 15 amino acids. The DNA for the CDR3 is TGTGCCAGCAGTCTGAACCCGGAGGAGGCCTATGGCTACACCTTC. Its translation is CASSLNPEEAYGYTF.

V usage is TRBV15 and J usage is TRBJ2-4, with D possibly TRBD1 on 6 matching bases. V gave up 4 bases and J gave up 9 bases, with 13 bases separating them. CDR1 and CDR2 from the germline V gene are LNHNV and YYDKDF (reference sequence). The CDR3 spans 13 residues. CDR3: CATSIAGVGIQYF. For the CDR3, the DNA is TGTGCCACCAGCATAGCAGGGGTTGGCATTCAGTACTTC.

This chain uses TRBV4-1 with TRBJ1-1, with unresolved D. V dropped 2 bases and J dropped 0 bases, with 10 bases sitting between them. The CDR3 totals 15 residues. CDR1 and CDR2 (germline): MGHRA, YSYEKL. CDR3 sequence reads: CASSQPSELNTEAFF. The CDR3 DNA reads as TGCGCCAGCAGCCAACCCTCGGAGCTGAACACTGAAGCTTTCTTT.